This T cell receptor beta chain comes out of a study of blood T cell repertoires in COVID-19. Overall study: Both acute and convalescent COVID-19 samples were obtained from the United States, Italy and Spain.

In the authors' workflow: Reference gene primers were amplified, and this amplification served to estimate nucleated cell counts. TCRdb keeps only in-frame clones here, not all; method: immunoSEQ multiplex PCR. Clone size and the V and J calls come from that table; the DNA yielded D and trimming. The data contain 25,000 to 30,000 clones, around 86% of them singletons. The germline V gene encodes CDR1 LGHNA and CDR2 YSLEER. V lost 5 bases to trimming and J lost 5 bases, with 16 bases between them. There are 14 residues in the CDR3. The sample consisted of peripheral blood. The sequence derives from a human donor in a cohort sampled during active COVID-19. The J gene is TRBJ2-7, the V gene TRBV4-3; perhaps TRBD2 as D (6 bases). The DNA for the CDR3 is TGCGCCAGCAGCAAAGGGGAGGAGAGGGACGAGCAGTACTTC. This encodes CASSKGEERDEQYF.